The rows below give T cell receptor beta chains drawn from one sample of a study of OX40 agonist ivuxolimab in advanced cancers. Data came from immunoSEQ multiplex PCR; TCRdb stores just in-frame clones and leaves some out. The data show around 30,000 clones, with roughly 84% seen just once and about 20% held by the top ten. Specimen: CD4+ or CD8+ T cells sorted from blood, collected in a trial of the OX40 agonist ivuxolimab. The receptors derive from an adult with an advanced solid tumor such as melanoma, head and neck, liver or kidney cancer. Both conserved end residues are part of each CDR3. D genes are given only for firm matches. Clone size is given for some rows only: seen once, a few or many times, or a class if the clone is expanded.

d_gene	v_gene	abundance	j_gene	CDR3aa	CDR3nt
TRBD2	TRBV9	.	TRBJ2-4	CASSVGAGLAKNIQYF	TGTGCCAGCAGCGTAGGAGCGGGGCTAGCCAAAAACATTCAGTACTTC
.	TRBV13	once	TRBJ2-1	CASSPRQVNEQFF	TGTGCCAGCAGCCCAAGACAGGTCAATGAGCAGTTCTTC
.	TRBV4-3	once	TRBJ1-1	CASSQDQDSLFEAFF	TGCGCCAGCAGCCAAGATCAAGACAGCCTTTTTGAAGCTTTCTTT
.	TRBV11-2	.	TRBJ2-2	CASSLAGELFF	TGTGCCAGCAGCTTAGCCGGGGAGCTGTTTTTT
.	TRBV19	.	TRBJ2-7	CASSSGGGGAYEQYF	TGTGCCAGTAGTAGTGGTGGTGGAGGAGCCTACGAGCAGTACTTC
.	TRBV5-1	.	TRBJ2-7	CASSPGRRDYEQYF	TGCGCCAGCAGCCCGGGACGCCGTGATTACGAGCAGTACTTC
.	TRBV30	.	TRBJ1-4	CAWLGAATNEKLFF	TGTGCCTGGTTGGGGGCAGCAACTAATGAAAAACTGTTTTTT
TRBD2	TRBV19	.	TRBJ2-3	CASSITAGGADTQYF	TGTGCCAGTAGTATTACGGCGGGAGGCGCAGATACGCAGTATTTT
.	TRBV7-3	.	TRBJ2-7	CASSLAGWNYEQYF	TGTGCCAGCAGCTTAGCGGGGTGGAACTACGAGCAGTACTTC
.	TRBV4-2	.	TRBJ2-1	CASSQSQGSYNEQFF	TGTGCCAGCAGCCAATCCCAGGGGTCATACAATGAGCAGTTCTTC
TRBD2	TRBV19	.	TRBJ2-7	CASSIVAGEREQYF	TGTGCCAGTAGTATAGTGGCGGGAGAGCGTGAGCAGTACTTC
TRBD1	TRBV6-1	.	TRBJ2-7	CASSRRATGTEQYF	TGTGCCAGCAGCCGAAGGGCGACAGGGACCGAGCAGTACTTC
.	TRBV27	.	TRBJ1-4	CASRSWVKTNEKLFF	TGTGCCAGCAGATCATGGGTCAAGACGAATGAAAAACTGTTTTTT
.	TRBV9	.	TRBJ1-4	CASSVSGGLEKLFF	TGTGCCAGCAGCGTCTCGGGTGGCCTTGAAAAACTGTTTTTT
TRBD2	TRBV29-1	.	TRBJ2-4	CSVGGGNIQYF	TGCAGCGTTGGGGGGGGAAACATTCAGTACTTC
.	TRBV5-6	.	TRBJ2-5	CASSLAGGWETQYF	TGTGCCAGCAGCTTGGCCGGTGGTTGGGAGACCCAGTACTTC
TRBD1	TRBV28	.	TRBJ2-7	CASSLLTGEYAYEQYF	TGTGCCAGCAGTTTACTTACAGGGGAATACGCCTACGAGCAGTACTTC
.	TRBV28	.	TRBJ1-1	CASSLFRAWGTEAFF	TGTGCCAGCAGTTTATTCCGGGCCTGGGGGACTGAAGCTTTCTTT
TRBD1	TRBV7-7	.	TRBJ2-1	CASSPWTGEKLNEQFF	TGTGCTAGCAGCCCGTGGACAGGGGAAAAGCTCAATGAGCAGTTCTTC
TRBD1	TRBV4-1	.	TRBJ2-2	CASSQQGETGELFF	TGCGCCAGCAGCCAACAGGGGGAGACCGGGGAGCTGTTTTTT
.	TRBV25-1	large	TRBJ1-1	CASGRGGATEAFF	TGTGCCAGCGGGAGAGGGGGGGCCACTGAAGCTTTCTTT
TRBD1	TRBV15	.	TRBJ2-2	CATSTSAGTGNTGELFF	TGTGCCACCAGCACCTCGGCAGGGACAGGAAACACCGGGGAGCTGTTTTTT
.	TRBV9	.	TRBJ1-6	CASSADSYNSPLHF	TGTGCCAGCAGCGCCGACAGCTATAATTCACCCCTCCACTTT
TRBD1	TRBV9	.	TRBJ1-1	CASSPRTGSDTEAFF	TGTGCCAGCAGCCCGCGGACAGGGTCGGACACTGAAGCTTTCTTT
.	TRBV19	.	TRBJ2-7	CASSIGAGASYEQYF	TGTGCCAGTAGTATAGGGGCAGGGGCATCCTACGAGCAGTACTTC